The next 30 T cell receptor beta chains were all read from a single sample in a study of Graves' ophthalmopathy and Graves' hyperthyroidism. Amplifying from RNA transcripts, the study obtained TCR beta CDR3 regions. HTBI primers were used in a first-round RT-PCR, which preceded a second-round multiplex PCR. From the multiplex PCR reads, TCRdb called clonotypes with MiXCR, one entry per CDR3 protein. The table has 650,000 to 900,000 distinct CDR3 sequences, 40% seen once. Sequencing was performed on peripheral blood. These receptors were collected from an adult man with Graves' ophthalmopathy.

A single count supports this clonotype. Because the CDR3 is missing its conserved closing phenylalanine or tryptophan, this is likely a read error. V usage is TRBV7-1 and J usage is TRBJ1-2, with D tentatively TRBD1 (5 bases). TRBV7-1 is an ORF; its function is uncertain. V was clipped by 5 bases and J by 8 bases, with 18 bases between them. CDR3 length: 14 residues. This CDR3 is CASSRDEPIGGYTL. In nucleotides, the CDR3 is TGTGCCAGCAGCAGGGACGAGCCGATTGGGGGCTACACCCTC.

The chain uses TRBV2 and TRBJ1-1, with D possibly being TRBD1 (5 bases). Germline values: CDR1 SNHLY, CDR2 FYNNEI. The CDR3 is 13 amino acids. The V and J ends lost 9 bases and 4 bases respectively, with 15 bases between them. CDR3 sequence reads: CASKRPGGTEAFF. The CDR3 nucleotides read TGTGCCAGTAAACGTCCGGGGGGCACTGAAGCTTTCTTT.

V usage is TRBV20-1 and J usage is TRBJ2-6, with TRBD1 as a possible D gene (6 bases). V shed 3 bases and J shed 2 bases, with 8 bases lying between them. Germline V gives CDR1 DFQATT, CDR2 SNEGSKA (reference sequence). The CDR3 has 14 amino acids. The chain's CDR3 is CSARGAAGANVLTF. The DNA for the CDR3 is TGCAGTGCTAGGGGGGCCGCTGGGGCCAACGTCCTGACTTTC.

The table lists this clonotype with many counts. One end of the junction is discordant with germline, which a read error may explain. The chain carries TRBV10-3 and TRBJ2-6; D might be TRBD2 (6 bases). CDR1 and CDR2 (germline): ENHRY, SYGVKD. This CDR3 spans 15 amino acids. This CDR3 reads CASSYGQEGPNVLTF. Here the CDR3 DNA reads TGTGCCAGCAGTTACGGTCAGGAGGGTCCAAACGTCCTGACTTTC.

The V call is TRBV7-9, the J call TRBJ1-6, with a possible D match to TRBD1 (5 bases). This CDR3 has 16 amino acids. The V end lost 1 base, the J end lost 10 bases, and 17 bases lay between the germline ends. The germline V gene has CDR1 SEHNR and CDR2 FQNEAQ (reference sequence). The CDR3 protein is CASSLGGEGRRSPLHF. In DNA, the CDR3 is TGTGCCAGCAGCTTAGGAGGGGAGGGGAGAAGGTCACCCCTCCACTTT.

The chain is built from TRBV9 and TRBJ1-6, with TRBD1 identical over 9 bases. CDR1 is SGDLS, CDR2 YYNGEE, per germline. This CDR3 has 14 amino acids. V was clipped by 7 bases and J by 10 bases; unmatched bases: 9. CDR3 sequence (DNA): TGTGCCAGCTCAATGACAGGGGGAGAATCACCCCTCCACTTT. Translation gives CASSMTGGESPLHF.

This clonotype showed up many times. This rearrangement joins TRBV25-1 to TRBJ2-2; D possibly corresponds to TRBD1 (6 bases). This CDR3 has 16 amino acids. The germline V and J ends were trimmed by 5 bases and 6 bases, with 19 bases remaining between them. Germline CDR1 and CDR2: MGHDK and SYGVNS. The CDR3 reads CASSFSSAKGAGELFF. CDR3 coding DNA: TGTGCCAGCAGTTTTTCATCAGCTAAGGGGGCCGGGGAGCTGTTTTTT.

CDR3 sequence reads: CASRQTGTEPYEQYF. CDR3 sequence (DNA): TGTGCCAGCAGACAAACAGGGACTGAGCCCTACGAGCAGTACTTC. The rearrangement uses TRBV10-3 and TRBJ2-7; the D call may be TRBD1 or TRBD2 (6 bases each). V gave up 10 bases and J gave up 2 bases, with 21 bases separating them. The germline CDR1 and CDR2 sequences are ENHRY and SYGVKD. This CDR3 comprises 15 residues.

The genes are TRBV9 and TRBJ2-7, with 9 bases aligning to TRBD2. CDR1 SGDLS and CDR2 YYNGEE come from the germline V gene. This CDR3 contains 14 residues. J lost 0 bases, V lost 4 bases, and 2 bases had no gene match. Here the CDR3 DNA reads TGTGCCAGCAGCCAGACTAGCGGCTCCTACGAGCAGTACTTC. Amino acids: CASSQTSGSYEQYF.

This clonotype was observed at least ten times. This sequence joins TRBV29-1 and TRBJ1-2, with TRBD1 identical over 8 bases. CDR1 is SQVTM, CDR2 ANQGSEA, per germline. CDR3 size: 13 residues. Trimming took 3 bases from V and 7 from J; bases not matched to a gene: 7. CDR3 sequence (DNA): TGCAGCGTTGATCCAGGGGGCGCATCTGGCTACACCTTC. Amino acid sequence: CSVDPGGASGYTF.

The DNA of the CDR3 is TGTGCCAGCAGCTTAGCGAACAGCAACAATGAGCAGTACTTC. Encoded protein: CASSLANSNNEQYF. This rearrangement joins TRBV7-9 to TRBJ2-7, with unresolved D. Between the trimmed V and J ends, which lost 0 bases and 7 bases, there was a span of 13 bases. Germline assignment: CDR1 SEHNR and CDR2 FQNEAQ (reference sequence). The CDR3 extends over 14 amino acids.

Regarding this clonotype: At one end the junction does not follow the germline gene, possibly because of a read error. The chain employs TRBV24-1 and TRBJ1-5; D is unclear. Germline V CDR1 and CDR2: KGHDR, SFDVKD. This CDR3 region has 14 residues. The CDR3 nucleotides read TGTGCCAGCAGTCCCTGGAAGGGAGAGCAGCCCCAGCATTTT. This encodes CASSPWKGEQPQHF.

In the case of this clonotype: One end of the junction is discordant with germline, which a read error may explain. The CDR3 loop reads CVSSQVFYEQYF. The CDR3 nucleotides are TGTGTCAGCAGCCAAGTCTTCTACGAGCAGTACTTC. The chain recombines TRBV4-2 with TRBJ2-7; D not resolved. The germline CDR1 and CDR2 sequences are LGHNA and YNFKEQ. The CDR3 extends over 12 amino acids.

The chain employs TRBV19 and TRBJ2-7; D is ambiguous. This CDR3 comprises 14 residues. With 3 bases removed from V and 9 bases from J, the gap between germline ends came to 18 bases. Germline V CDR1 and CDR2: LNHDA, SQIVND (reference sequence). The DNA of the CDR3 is TGTGCCAGTAGTATTGGCTGGGCAAGGTATGGGCAGTACTTC. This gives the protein CASSIGWARYGQYF.

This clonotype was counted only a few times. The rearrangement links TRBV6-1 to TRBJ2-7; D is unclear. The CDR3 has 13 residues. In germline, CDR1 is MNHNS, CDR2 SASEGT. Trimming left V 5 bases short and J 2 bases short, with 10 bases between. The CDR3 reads CASSWNSPYEQYF. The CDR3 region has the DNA TGTGCCAGCAGTTGGAACAGCCCCTACGAGCAGTACTTC.

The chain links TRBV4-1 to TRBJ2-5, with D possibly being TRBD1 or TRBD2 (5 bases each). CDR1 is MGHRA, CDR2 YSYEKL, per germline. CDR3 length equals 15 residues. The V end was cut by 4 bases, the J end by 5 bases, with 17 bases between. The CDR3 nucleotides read TGCGCCAGCAGCCGAGGCTCGGGGCCGGGGGAGACCCAGTACTTC. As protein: CASSRGSGPGETQYF.

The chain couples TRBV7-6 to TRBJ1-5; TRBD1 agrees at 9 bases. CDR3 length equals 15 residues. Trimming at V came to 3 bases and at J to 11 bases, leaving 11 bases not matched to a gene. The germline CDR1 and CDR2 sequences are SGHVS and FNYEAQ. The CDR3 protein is CASSLSGTGTEAQHF. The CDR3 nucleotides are TGTGCCAGCAGCTTGTCCGGGACAGGGACTGAGGCCCAGCATTTT.

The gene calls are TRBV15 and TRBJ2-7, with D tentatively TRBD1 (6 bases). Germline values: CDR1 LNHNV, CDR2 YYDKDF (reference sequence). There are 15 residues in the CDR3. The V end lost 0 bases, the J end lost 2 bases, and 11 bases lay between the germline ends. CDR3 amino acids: CATSRDAGATYEQYF. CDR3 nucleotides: TGTGCCACCAGCAGAGATGCAGGGGCAACCTACGAGCAGTACTTC.

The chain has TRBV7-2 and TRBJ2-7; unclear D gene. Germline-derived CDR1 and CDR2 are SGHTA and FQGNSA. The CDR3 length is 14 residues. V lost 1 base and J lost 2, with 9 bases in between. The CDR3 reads CASSLGVFTYEQYF. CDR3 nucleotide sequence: TGTGCCAGCAGCTTAGGGGTTTTCACCTACGAGCAGTACTTC.

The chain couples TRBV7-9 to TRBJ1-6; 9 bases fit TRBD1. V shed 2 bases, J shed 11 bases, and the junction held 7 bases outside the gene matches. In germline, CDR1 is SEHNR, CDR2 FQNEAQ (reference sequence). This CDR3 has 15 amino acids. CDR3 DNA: TGTGCCAGCAGCTTAATAGCGGGACAGGGAGCACCCCTCCACTTT. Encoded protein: CASSLIAGQGAPLHF.

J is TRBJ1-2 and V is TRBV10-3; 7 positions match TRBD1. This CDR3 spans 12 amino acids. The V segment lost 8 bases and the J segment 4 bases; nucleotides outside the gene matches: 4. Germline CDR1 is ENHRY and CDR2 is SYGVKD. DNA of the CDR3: TGTGCCATCGCCGGGACAGCCTATGGCTACACCTTC. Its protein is CAIAGTAYGYTF.

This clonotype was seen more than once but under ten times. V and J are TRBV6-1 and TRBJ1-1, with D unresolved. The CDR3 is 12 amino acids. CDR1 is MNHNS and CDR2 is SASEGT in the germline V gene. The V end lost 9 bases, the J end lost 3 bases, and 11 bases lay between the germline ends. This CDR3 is CASRTVYTEAFF. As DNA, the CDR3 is TGTGCCAGTCGGACGGTTTACACTGAAGCTTTCTTT.

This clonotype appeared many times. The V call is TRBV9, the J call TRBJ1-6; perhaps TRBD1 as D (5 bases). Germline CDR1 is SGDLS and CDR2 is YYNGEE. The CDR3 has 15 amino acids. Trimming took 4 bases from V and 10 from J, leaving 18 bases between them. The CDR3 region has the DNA TGTGCCAGCAGCCCCTCGGGGGGAAGTAGATCACCCCTCCACTTT. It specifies CASSPSGGSRSPLHF.

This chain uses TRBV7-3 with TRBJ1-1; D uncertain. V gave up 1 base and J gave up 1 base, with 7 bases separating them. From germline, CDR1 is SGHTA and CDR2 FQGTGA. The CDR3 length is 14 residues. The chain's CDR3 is CASSLNGQNTEAFF. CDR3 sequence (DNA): TGTGCCAGCAGCTTAAACGGGCAGAACACTGAAGCTTTCTTT.

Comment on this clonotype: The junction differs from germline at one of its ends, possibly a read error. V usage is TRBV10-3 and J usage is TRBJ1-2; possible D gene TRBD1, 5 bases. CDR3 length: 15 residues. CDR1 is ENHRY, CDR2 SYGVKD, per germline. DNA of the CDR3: TGTGCCAGCAGTTACTGGCCCGGGACTTTCTCCGGCTACACCTTC. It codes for CASSYWPGTFSGYTF.

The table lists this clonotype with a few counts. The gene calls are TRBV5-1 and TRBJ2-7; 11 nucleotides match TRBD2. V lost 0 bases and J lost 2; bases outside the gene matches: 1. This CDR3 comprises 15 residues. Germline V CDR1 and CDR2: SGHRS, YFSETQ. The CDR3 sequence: CASSLVSGRAYEQYF. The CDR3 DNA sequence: TGCGCCAGCAGCTTGGTTAGCGGGAGGGCCTACGAGCAGTACTTC.

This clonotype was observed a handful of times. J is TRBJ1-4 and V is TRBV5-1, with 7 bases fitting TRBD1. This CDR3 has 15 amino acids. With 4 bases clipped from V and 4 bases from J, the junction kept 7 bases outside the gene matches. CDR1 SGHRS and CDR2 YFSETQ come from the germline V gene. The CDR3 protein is CASSPTGTVNEKLFF. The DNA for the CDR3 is TGCGCCAGCAGCCCGACCGGGACAGTTAATGAAAAACTGTTTTTT.

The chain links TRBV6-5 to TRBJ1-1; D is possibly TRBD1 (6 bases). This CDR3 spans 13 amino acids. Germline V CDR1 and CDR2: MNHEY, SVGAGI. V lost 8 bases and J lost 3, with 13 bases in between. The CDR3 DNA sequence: TGTGCCAGCGCAGACCAGGGGCACACTGAAGCTTTCTTT. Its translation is CASADQGHTEAFF.

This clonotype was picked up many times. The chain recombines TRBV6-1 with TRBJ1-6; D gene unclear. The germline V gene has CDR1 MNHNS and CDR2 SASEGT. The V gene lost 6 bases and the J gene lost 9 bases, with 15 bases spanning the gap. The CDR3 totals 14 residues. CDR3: CASSAQDWSSPLHF. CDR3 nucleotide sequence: TGTGCCAGCAGCGCCCAGGATTGGAGTTCACCCCTCCACTTT.

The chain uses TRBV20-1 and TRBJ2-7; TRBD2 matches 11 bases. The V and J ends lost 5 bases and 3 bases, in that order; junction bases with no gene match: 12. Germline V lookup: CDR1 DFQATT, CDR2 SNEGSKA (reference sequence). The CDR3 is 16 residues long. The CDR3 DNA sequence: TGCAGTGCTGAACGACTAGCGGGGCAGGGAGGCTACGAGCAGTACTTC. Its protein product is CSAERLAGQGGYEQYF.